This T cell receptor beta chain appears in the sequencing data of a study of monozygotic twins with inflammatory bowel disease. TCRdb reanalyzed the 5' RACE reads, giving one entry per CDR3 protein sequence and no DNA. The table lists around 450,000 distinct CDR3 sequences, with 2.4% in the top ten. This CDR3 is built from 16 residues. Germline values: CDR1 SGHDT, CDR2 YYEEEE. Sequencing input: blood. The TCR was taken from a human donor with ulcerative colitis or Crohn's disease, or a healthy co-twin of an affected twin (not recorded which). This chain uses TRBV5-6 with TRBJ2-7; there is no DNA to check the TCRdb D call of TRBD1. CDR3 sequence reads: CASSHYRGSSSYEQYF.